This T cell receptor (beta chain) emerged from a study of early T cells in non-severe SARS-CoV-2 infection. Study overall: Sequencing targeted bulk RNA from unsorted whole blood, leaving chains unpaired.

This clonotype was detected a few times. The antigen is undetermined. Whole-study findings and limits: In VDJdb matching, anti-spike CD8 responses were favored while private and CD4 specificities went missing.

Germline loops: CDR1 PRHDT, CDR2 FYEKMQ (reference sequence). The CDR3 is made up of 15 amino acids. Between the trimmed V and J ends, which lost 2 bases and 5 bases, there was a span of 15 bases. Attachment of unique molecular identifiers to individual cDNA molecules was performed. TCRdb re-called the 5' RACE reads with MiXCR, one entry per CDR3 protein. The sample holds around 63,000 distinct CDR3 sequences, approximately 6.1% seen once. Sequenced here: whole blood, sampled at baseline. The chain has TRBV13 and TRBJ1-1, with a weak D call TRBD1 (6 bases). This TCR derives from an adult who was a healthcare worker with PCR-confirmed SARS-CoV-2 infection or an uninfected control (not recorded which). CDR3 bases: TGTGCCAGCAGCTTATACGAAGGGGGGAGGACTGAAGCTTTCTTT. Amino acid sequence: CASSLYEGGRTEAFF.